The source of this T cell receptor (beta chain) is a study of type 1 and type 2 diabetes patients. Study summary: Across the study, about 19,000,000 paired-end reads were produced.

The V end was cut by 10 bases, the J end by 0 bases, with 15 bases between. The CDR3 is 15 amino acids. Germline V gives CDR1 MDHEN, CDR2 SYDVKM. Amplification started from genomic DNA. The TCR beta CDR3 region was amplified using 30 forward and 13 reverse primers. TCRdb re-called the multiplex PCR reads through MiXCR, storing one row per CDR3 protein. The table has about 290,000 distinct CDR3 sequences, roughly 44% seen once; the top ten hold 12% to 15%. Study-wide points: With limited T2D and control samples, some T1D-only expanded clones may not be T1D-specific. Both CD4+ and CD8+ type 2 diabetes repertoires showed significantly higher diversity than type 1.

As regards this clonotype: Antigen specificity is unknown.

This rearrangement joins TRBV28 to TRBJ2-2, with D perhaps TRBD1 or TRBD2 (5 bases each). This receptor was taken from a man between 18 and 29 years old with type 2 diabetes. The sample consisted of peripheral blood mononuclear cells (PBMCs). Written as DNA, the CDR3 is TGTGCCATCCCAAGGGGACGTTCGAACACCGGGGAGCTGTTTTTT. Its translation: CAIPRGRSNTGELFF. Variable domain in full (rest from reference TRBV28 and TRBJ2-2): DVKVTQSSRYLVKRTGEKVFLECVQDMDHENMFWYRQDPGLGLRLIYFSYDVKMKEKGDIPEGYSVSREKKERFSLILESASTNQTSMYLCAIPRGRSNTGELFFGEGSRLTVL.